This T cell receptor (beta chain) was sequenced for a study of T cells after yellow fever vaccination. Study findings and constraints: Weaker, the secondary response peaked sooner, at day 5 versus 15. Booster samples showed a return of most primary-vaccination clones (roughly 96% CD4, over 70% CD8). Clonotypes shared by both compartments, CD4 and CD8, made up a small share.

With respect to this clonotype: Its matching antigen is unknown.

Template switching with 5'RACE generated the TCR cDNA and added a universal primer site and UMIs. Via MiXCR, TCRdb re-called the 5' RACE reads, giving one row per CDR3 protein. The profile shows about 510,000 distinct CDR3 sequences, 20% to 25% of them singletons. Germline V gene sequence: CDR1 MNHNS, CDR2 SASEGT. This CDR3 has 16 residues. V was clipped by 6 bases and J by 5 bases, with 17 bases between them. The chain carries TRBV6-1 and TRBJ1-6; D remains unclear. This material consisted of PBMCs, taken around 3 weeks after the first yellow fever vaccination. The origin of this receptor is a man between 18 and 29 years old who received the YFV17D yellow fever vaccine. CDR3 DNA: TGTGCCAGCAGGCCGACCGTACTTTGGAATAATTCACCCCTCCACTTT. This sequence encodes CASRPTVLWNNSPLHF.